These T cell receptor beta chains were read from a single sample in a study of cytomegalovirus exposure and HLA in healthy donors. Sequencing was performed with immunoSEQ multiplex PCR; in TCRdb, only in-frame clones are kept and a portion is missing. Found here are over 200,000 clones, 82% of them singletons; the top ten hold more than 0.45%. Sample: PBMCs. The receptor set was obtained from a woman aged 40 to 50 in good health and CMV-seronegative. Both conserved end residues are part of each CDR3. Each record gives: V gene, J gene, D gene, clone size, CDR3 protein, CDR3 DNA. The D gene is left open where the match is weak. Expanded clones get a size class; other rows say once, few or many, or leave the size out.

TRBV7-3	TRBJ2-2	TRBD2	.	CASSLTRGTGELFF	TGTGCCAGCAGCTTAACGCGGGGGACCGGGGAGCTGTTTTTT
TRBV2	TRBJ1-5	.	.	CAGSPDRSNQPQHF	TGTGCCGGCAGTCCTGACAGATCCAATCAGCCCCAGCATTTT
TRBV28	TRBJ1-2	.	.	CASSLVRGSSGYTF	TGTGCCAGCAGTTTAGTTCGGGGAAGTAGCGGCTACACCTTC
TRBV6-6	TRBJ1-4	.	.	CASTLSEKLFF	TGTGCCAGCACCCTTTCTGAAAAACTGTTTTTT
TRBV15	TRBJ1-4	TRBD1	.	CATSDREATNEKLFF	TGTGCCACCAGCGACAGGGAGGCAACTAATGAAAAACTGTTTTTT
TRBV5-1	TRBJ1-6	.	.	CASSFEQDNSPLHF	TGCGCCAGCAGCTTCGAACAAGATAATTCACCCCTCCACTTT
TRBV6-6	TRBJ2-7	TRBD1	few	CASSYTTGPGEQYF	TGTGCCAGCAGTTACACGACAGGGCCCGGCGAGCAGTACTTC
TRBV5-8	TRBJ2-2	TRBD2	.	CASSLPSGGAGELFF	TGTGCCAGCAGCCTCCCTAGCGGGGGGGCCGGGGAGCTGTTTTTT
TRBV9	TRBJ1-5	.	.	CASSLGGDQPQHF	TGTGCCAGCAGCCTCGGAGGGGATCAGCCCCAGCATTTT
TRBV7-9	TRBJ1-2	.	.	CASSLGGGYGGYTF	TGTGCCAGCAGCTTAGGGGGGGGATACGGTGGCTACACCTTC
TRBV9	TRBJ2-5	.	.	CASSVATTGQETQYF	TGTGCCAGCAGCGTAGCTACGACAGGACAAGAGACCCAGTACTTC
TRBV6-5	TRBJ1-6	TRBD1	.	CASSAQDRVSPLHF	TGTGCCAGCAGTGCCCAGGACAGGGTTTCACCCCTCCACTTT
TRBV5-1	TRBJ2-3	.	.	CASRPEGHRADTQYF	TGCGCCAGCAGGCCCGAGGGTCATCGGGCAGATACGCAGTATTTT
TRBV4-1	TRBJ2-5	.	few	CASSQGAGTGTQYF	TGTGCCAGCAGCCAAGGGGCGGGGACGGGGACCCAGTACTTC
TRBV6-5	TRBJ1-2	.	.	CASSPRGGSYGYTF	TGTGCCAGCAGCCCTCGGGGAGGTAGCTATGGCTACACCTTC
TRBV7-9	TRBJ1-2	TRBD1	.	CASSPTGTASYGYTF	TGTGCCAGCAGCCCGACCGGGACAGCCTCCTATGGCTACACCTTC
TRBV9	TRBJ2-2	.	.	CASSGAGELFF	TGTGCCAGCAGCGGCGCCGGGGAGCTGTTTTTT
TRBV29-1	TRBJ2-5	TRBD1	.	CSTTGTGVSETQYF	TGCAGCACGACCGGGACAGGTGTATCGGAGACCCAGTACTTC